This TCR beta chain was identified during a study of vaccination and CD4 T cells after COVID-19. Study-level information: Across the group, participants received two doses of either BNT162b2 or mRNA-1273 vaccine. Cultures designated as controls were supplied with a CEFX pool, an HIV-1 Nef pool, or no peptide.

Cultured CD4+ T cell DNA underwent sequencing with the Oncomine TCR Beta short-read assay. TCRdb fed the PCR reads into MiXCR, producing one record per CDR3 protein. Of about 18,000 distinct CDR3 sequences in the sample, around 43% were seen once. This clonotype was detected only a few times. Its antigen is currently unknown. Treatment specified: approximately 10-day PBMC culture with coronavirus spike peptide pools or control peptides (ViraFEST assay). Study-wide results and limits: Of the reactive clones in convalescent patients, a median approximately 86% showed up only post-vaccination.

There are 16 residues in the CDR3. Per germline, CDR1 GTSNPN and CDR2 SVGIG (reference sequence). The junction had 7 bases not matched to a gene; V was cut back by 1 base and J by 2 bases. The clonotype was recovered from a human donor who received a COVID-19 vaccine. Sequenced here: CD4+ T cells from blood, cultured in vitro, sampled before SARS-CoV-2 vaccination. The chain carries TRBV30 and TRBJ1-5, with 8 bases fitting TRBD1. In nucleotides, the CDR3 is TGTGCCTGGAGTGCCCAACAGGGGGGACGCAATCAGCCCCAGCATTTT. It translates to CAWSAQQGGRNQPQHF.